Below, 26 T cell receptor beta chains from the same sample are listed, as sequenced in a study of T cells after yellow fever vaccination. TCRdb redid the calling of the 5' RACE reads with MiXCR, one entry per CDR3 protein. The profile shows 280,000 or so distinct CDR3 sequences, less than 9.5% of them singletons. Here the sequenced sample was CD4+ T cells sorted from PBMCs, taken 5 days after the yellow fever booster vaccination. These receptors were taken from a man aged 18 to 29 who received the YFV17D yellow fever vaccine.

The chain combines TRBV5-1 with TRBJ2-3, with 7 bases lining up with TRBD2. V trimming: 0 bases; J trimming: 5 bases; junction bases outside the gene matches: 3. CDR1 SGHRS and CDR2 YFSETQ come from the germline V gene. The CDR3 is 14 amino acids. Here the CDR3 DNA reads TGCGCCAGCAGCTTGGCTAGCGGTCAAGATACGCAGTATTTT. Translating it yields CASSLASGQDTQYF.

The chain is built from TRBV7-9 and TRBJ1-1; D ambiguous. Germline CDR1 is SEHNR and CDR2 is FQNEAQ (reference sequence). The V gene lost 5 bases and the J gene lost 4 bases, with 17 bases spanning the gap. This CDR3 region has 15 residues. The CDR3: CASSTHHLTSTEAFF. DNA of the CDR3: TGTGCCAGCAGCACCCACCATCTAACTTCCACTGAAGCTTTCTTT.

The V and J genes are TRBV4-1 and TRBJ2-7, with D possibly matching TRBD2 (5 bases). Germline CDR1 is MGHRA and CDR2 is YSYEKL. With 1 base removed from V and 4 bases from J, the gap between germline ends came to 17 bases. This CDR3 comprises 16 residues. The CDR3 is CASSQVVTPRDYEQYF. In DNA form, the CDR3 reads TGCGCCAGCAGCCAAGTGGTTACCCCGAGGGATTACGAGCAGTACTTC.

This clonotype has only a few counts. V gene TRBV5-1 combines with J gene TRBJ2-7; 11 bases map to TRBD1. The CDR3 covers 14 residues. Germline loops: CDR1 SGHRS, CDR2 YFSETQ. The V segment lost 1 base and the J segment 6 bases; nucleotides outside the gene matches: 3. CDR3 in amino acids: CASSLIGTGGEQYF. CDR3 nucleotides: TGCGCCAGCAGCTTGATCGGGACAGGGGGCGAGCAGTACTTC.

The CDR3 coding sequence is TGTGCCAGCAGTGAGGGACTAGCGGGGGGGAACACCGGGGAGCTGTTTTTT. It translates to CASSEGLAGGNTGELFF. The rearrangement joins TRBV2 to TRBJ2-2; 15 nucleotides agree with TRBD2. V was pared by 3 bases and J by 1 base, with 0 bases of the junction left unmatched. The germline CDR1 and CDR2 sequences are SNHLY and FYNNEI. The CDR3 is made up of 17 amino acids.

V and J are TRBV4-2 and TRBJ2-7, with 8 nucleotides matching TRBD1. CDR1 is LGHNA, CDR2 YNFKEQ, per germline. V shed 6 bases, J shed 4 bases, and the junction held 11 bases outside the gene matches. The CDR3 runs 15 residues. The CDR3 loop is CASRSGGALSYEQYF. Here the CDR3 DNA reads TGTGCCAGCAGGTCAGGGGGCGCGCTATCATACGAGCAGTACTTC.

This clonotype was observed a few times. In nucleotides, the CDR3 is TGTGCCAGCAGCTTATTGGTGACTTCTGGGGCCAACGTCCTGACTTTC. Amino acid sequence: CASSLLVTSGANVLTF. The V call is TRBV7-6, the J call TRBJ2-6; D ambiguous. The germline V gene has CDR1 SGHVS and CDR2 FNYEAQ. Trimming left V 2 bases short and J 1 base short, with 9 bases between. This CDR3 contains 16 residues.

The chain carries TRBV28 and TRBJ1-5; 8 nucleotides line up with TRBD1. Germline-derived CDR1 and CDR2 are MDHEN and SYDVKM. The junction had 8 bases not matched to a gene; V was cut back by 7 bases and J by 6 bases. The CDR3 covers 14 residues. The DNA of the CDR3 is TGTGCCAGCATCCAGACAGGGGAGGTTCAGCCCCAGCATTTT. This encodes CASIQTGEVQPQHF.

This clonotype has more than one count but fewer than ten. V usage is TRBV29-1 and J usage is TRBJ2-3; no firm D call. This CDR3 has 15 amino acids. The V and J ends lost 3 bases and 2 bases respectively, with 15 bases between them. Looked up from germline, CDR1 is SQVTM and CDR2 is ANQGSEA. CDR3 loop: CSVDPSGGITDTQYF. The CDR3, as DNA: TGCAGCGTTGACCCGTCAGGTGGGATCACAGATACGCAGTATTTT.

This clonotype occurred a few times. CDR3 loop: CASRDIRNYGYTF. The CDR3 DNA reads as TGTGCCAGCCGGGACATACGAAACTATGGCTACACCTTC. The rearrangement uses TRBV28 and TRBJ1-2; D might be TRBD1 (6 bases). With 8 bases removed from V and 2 bases from J, the gap between germline ends came to 12 bases. Germline values: CDR1 MDHEN, CDR2 SYDVKM. The CDR3 sequence is 13 residues long.

The J gene is TRBJ1-2, the V gene TRBV20-1, with 7 positions matching TRBD1. The CDR3 is 12 amino acids. Germline-derived CDR1 and CDR2 are DFQATT and SNEGSKA (reference sequence). Trimming took 3 bases from V and 8 from J; bases not matched to a gene: 6. Here the CDR3 reads CSASRGQDGYTF. The CDR3 coding sequence is TGCAGTGCTAGCCGCGGACAGGACGGCTACACCTTC.

This clonotype was detected ten times or more. This chain uses TRBV24-1 with TRBJ2-3; D may correspond to TRBD1 or TRBD2 (6 bases each). Trimming left V 9 bases short and J 2 bases short, with 8 bases between. Germline CDR1 is KGHDR and CDR2 is SFDVKD. CDR3 size: 12 residues. The CDR3 is CATGGLTDTQYF. CDR3 DNA: TGTGCCACCGGGGGGCTCACAGATACGCAGTATTTT.

This clonotype was seen a handful of times. The chain has TRBV18 and TRBJ2-3; possible D gene TRBD1, 5 bases. Between the trimmed V and J ends, which lost 4 bases and 0 bases, there was a span of 11 bases. Looked up from germline, CDR1 is KGHSH and CDR2 is LQKENI. The CDR3 loop spans 15 amino acids. CDR3 sequence (DNA): TGTGCCAGCTCACTTCAGGGTGGGAGCACAGATACGCAGTATTTT. Translated: CASSLQGGSTDTQYF.

The chain is built from TRBV6-5 and TRBJ1-4; D possibly corresponds to TRBD1 (6 bases). The CDR3 sequence is 14 residues long. V was trimmed by 4 bases and J by 5 bases, leaving 11 bases between them. CDR1 is MNHEY and CDR2 is SVGAGI in the germline V gene. CDR3 nucleotide sequence: TGTGCCAGCAGTTCCGGACAGTCAAATGAAAAACTGTTTTTT. Translated, it gives CASSSGQSNEKLFF.

The DNA of the CDR3 is TGTGCCAGCAGTCACTCCCCCGGGGGCGGGGGGGCCTCAGATACGCAGTATTTT. Its protein product is CASSHSPGGGGASDTQYF. V usage is TRBV3-1 and J usage is TRBJ2-3; 9 bases are shared with TRBD2. J gave up 4 bases and V 6 bases, and 17 bases lay outside the gene matches. Germline V gene sequence: CDR1 LGHDT, CDR2 YNNKEL (reference sequence). This CDR3 has 18 amino acids.

The rearrangement uses TRBV16 and TRBJ1-2, with D uncertain. Germline CDR1 and CDR2: KGHSY and FQNENV. The CDR3 has 13 residues. V lost 0 bases, J lost 8 bases, and 10 bases lay in between. In DNA form, the CDR3 reads TGTGCCAGCAGCCAATCCGAGTTCCAGGGCTACACCTTC. Translated: CASSQSEFQGYTF. Full variable domain (rest looked up from reference TRBV16 and TRBJ1-2): GEEVAQTPKHLVRGEGQKAKLYCAPIKGHSYVFWYQQVLKNEFKFLISFQNENVFDETGMPKERFSAKCLPNSPCSLEIQATKLEDSAVYFCASSQSEFQGYTFGSGTRLTVV.

This clonotype occurred a few times. V and J are TRBV12-3 or TRBV12-4 and TRBJ1-4; D may be TRBD1 (5 bases). The CDR3 is made up of 17 amino acids. V shed 5 bases and J shed 2 bases, with 18 bases lying between them. This chain's CDR3 is CASSPEHRSATNEKLFF. In nucleotides, the CDR3 is TGTGCCAGCAGTCCAGAACACAGGTCTGCGACTAATGAAAAACTGTTTTTT.

This sequence joins TRBV11-2 and TRBJ1-2; D uncertain. CDR1 is SGHAT and CDR2 is FQNNGV in the germline V gene. This CDR3 has 13 amino acids. The ends were cut back, 3 bases at V and 6 bases at J, with 11 bases in the middle. The CDR3 protein is CASSLYAADGYTF. The CDR3 coding sequence is TGTGCCAGCAGCTTGTATGCGGCTGATGGCTACACCTTC.

The chain has TRBV29-1 and TRBJ1-1, with a weak D call TRBD1 (5 bases). The CDR3 covers 15 residues. The germline V gene encodes CDR1 SQVTM and CDR2 ANQGSEA. The V end was cut by 6 bases, the J end by 0 bases, with 17 bases between. In nucleotides, the CDR3 is TGCAGCGTAAGGACAAATCATTGGATGAACACTGAAGCTTTCTTT. This codes for CSVRTNHWMNTEAFF.

This clonotype was recorded a few times. This chain uses TRBV5-4 with TRBJ2-7; the D gene could be TRBD1 or TRBD2 (5 bases each). Germline-derived CDR1 and CDR2 are SGHNT and YYREEE (reference sequence). This CDR3 spans 15 amino acids. V shed 4 bases and J shed 2 bases, with 16 bases lying between them. The CDR3 is CASSEARDGAYEQYF. The CDR3, as DNA: TGTGCCAGCAGCGAGGCCCGGGACGGGGCCTACGAGCAGTACTTC. The complete variable domain, with remaining parts taken from reference TRBV5-4 and TRBJ2-7, reads ETGVTQSPTHLIKTRGQQVTLRCSSQSGHNTVSWYQQALGQGPQFIFQYYREEENGRGNFPPRFSGLQFPNYSSELNVNALELDDSALYLCASSEARDGAYEQYFGPGTRLTVT.

This clonotype was observed a handful of times. The chain couples TRBV4-1 to TRBJ2-1, with D unresolved. The length of the CDR3 is 14 residues. Trimming pared 4 bases from V and 6 bases from J, leaving 13 bases between. Germline V gives CDR1 MGHRA, CDR2 YSYEKL. The CDR3 loop reads CASSLQIQSNEQFF. Here the CDR3 DNA reads TGCGCCAGCAGCCTCCAAATTCAAAGCAATGAGCAGTTCTTC.

This clonotype occurred a few times. The CDR3 region has the DNA TGTGCCAGCAGTGAAAGCGGGGGAATTGGAAATAGCAATCAGCCCCAGCATTTT. Translated, it gives CASSESGGIGNSNQPQHF. V usage is TRBV6-1 and J usage is TRBJ1-5; a possible D gene is TRBD1 (5 bases). The germline CDR1 and CDR2 sequences are MNHNS and SASEGT. The germline V and J ends were trimmed by 2 bases and 0 bases, with 17 bases remaining between them. The CDR3 length is 18 residues.

The V gene is TRBV7-2, the J gene TRBJ2-1; 9 positions agree with TRBD2. The CDR3 loop spans 16 amino acids. Trimming at V came to 0 bases and at J to 8 bases, leaving 8 bases not matched to a gene. The V gene's germline CDR1 is SGHTA and CDR2 FQGNSA. CDR3 coding DNA: TGTGCCAGCAGCTTAGCCCCCAGCGGGGGGAACGATGAGCAGTTCTTC. Residues: CASSLAPSGGNDEQFF.

This clonotype was seen repeatedly, ten times or more. The chain uses TRBV6-2 or TRBV6-3 and TRBJ1-2; D is unresolved. Between the trimmed V and J ends, which lost 5 bases and 1 base, there was a span of 11 bases. The CDR3 loop spans 14 amino acids. Germline V CDR1 and CDR2: MNHEY, SVGEGT. This CDR3 reads CASSTPGVNYGYTF. The CDR3 region has the DNA TGTGCCAGCAGTACTCCGGGCGTTAACTATGGCTACACCTTC.

The chain combines TRBV7-2 with TRBJ1-3; TRBD1 might be the D (5 bases). V was pared by 5 bases and J by 0 bases, with 14 bases between. The CDR3 sequence is 16 residues long. The germline V gene encodes CDR1 SGHTA and CDR2 FQGNSA. The CDR3 DNA reads as TGTGCCAGCAGCCCTACGGGGCAAAGCTCTGGAAACACCATATATTTT. This gives the protein CASSPTGQSSGNTIYF.

This clonotype has just a few counts. The genes are TRBV7-2 and TRBJ1-4, with 7 bases identical to TRBD1. The germline V gene has CDR1 SGHTA and CDR2 FQGNSA. V was clipped by 3 bases and J by 7 bases; unmatched bases: 5. CDR3 length: 14 residues. Here the CDR3 DNA reads TGTGCCAGCAGCTTGACAGGGCTTAGTGAAAAACTGTTTTTT. It is translated as CASSLTGLSEKLFF. The full variable domain, with the rest looked up from reference TRBV7-2 and TRBJ1-4, is GAGVSQSPSNKVTEKGKDVELRCDPISGHTALYWYRQSLGQGLEFLIYFQGNSAPDKSGLPSDRFSAERTGGSVSTLTIQRTQQEDSAVYLCASSLTGLSEKLFFGSGTQLSVL.